This TCR beta chain was sequenced during a study of early T cells in non-severe SARS-CoV-2 infection. The study's findings and limits: VDJdb matches were skewed toward anti-spike CD8 T cell responses.

Researchers attached unique molecular identifiers to individual cDNA molecules. MiXCR, run by TCRdb on the 5' RACE reads, gives a single entry per CDR3 protein. The table records around 98,000 distinct CDR3 sequences, around 10% of them present only once. Looked up from germline, CDR1 is MDHEN and CDR2 is SYDVKM. V lost 1 base, J lost 1 base, and 14 bases stayed unmatched. This CDR3 region has 19 residues. The sample holds many counts of this clonotype. The antigen is undetermined. This chain joins TRBV28 and TRBJ2-7, with 9 bases identical to TRBD1. The source material was whole blood. The receptor comes from an adult who was a healthcare worker with PCR-confirmed SARS-CoV-2 infection or an uninfected control (not recorded which). CDR3 sequence reads: CASSLSTWGTGRNSYEQYF. The DNA for the CDR3 is TGTGCCAGCAGTTTATCCACTTGGGGGACAGGGAGAAATTCCTACGAGCAGTACTTC.